This T cell receptor beta chain was documented in a study of CD8+ T cells in alopecia areata. Study-level results: Greater clonality was observed in lesional scalp samples, especially alopecia totalis/universalis, versus normal scalp.

This clone turned up a few times. Its target is not known. Sequencing used cDNA as its template, made by extracting RNA and reverse transcribing it. Sequencing used immunoSEQ multiplex PCR; TCRdb keeps in-frame clones, though not all of them. Of over 15,000 clones in the sample, 65% to 75% were seen once. V lost 5 bases and J lost 1; bases outside the gene matches: 7. Germline CDR1 reads SGHVS; CDR2 reads FNYEAQ. The CDR3 length is 17 residues. Peripheral blood and lesional scalp punch biopsies came from alopecia areata patients. This clonotype originated in a human donor with alopecia areata. J is TRBJ2-6 and V is TRBV7-6; 8 bases match TRBD1. The sample here was skin, taken at week 0. For the CDR3, the DNA is TGTGCCAGCAGCCCACGGACAGGGAGGTCTGGGGCCAACGTCCTGACTTTC. It encodes CASSPRTGRSGANVLTF.